The next 2 T cell receptor beta chains were all read from a single sample in a study of shared clonotypes between healthy human individuals. The method was immunoSEQ multiplex PCR; TCRdb's version includes in-frame clones alone and lacks a portion of them. The sample consists of over 2 million clones, 85% to 95% of them appearing once. Sequencing input: naive CD4+ T cells sorted from blood. Documented subset: CD45RA+ positively selected. The receptors shown here come from a young man in good health.

The chain is built from TRBV28 and TRBJ2-7, with D possibly TRBD1 on 6 matching bases. The CDR3 length is 15 residues. From germline, CDR1 is MDHEN and CDR2 SYDVKM. The V gene lost 2 bases and the J gene lost 5 bases, with 16 bases spanning the gap. CDR3 loop: CASSLIFGQYNEQYF. CDR3 nucleotide sequence: TGTGCCAGCAGTTTAATTTTCGGACAGTACAACGAGCAGTACTTC.

The table lists this clone with a count of one. The rearrangement joins TRBV5-4 to TRBJ1-2; D is unresolved. Germline CDR1 is SGHNT and CDR2 is YYREEE (reference sequence). The CDR3 has 14 amino acids. Trimming removed 4 bases from V and 9 bases from J, with 19 bases in between. Here the CDR3 DNA reads TGTGCCAGCAGCCCGGACGGGAACAATTGGAGCTACACCTTC. Protein sequence: CASSPDGNNWSYTF.